This T cell receptor (beta chain) stems from a study of coeliac disease. Looking at the study overall: The study queried TRBV7-2 bias without high-resolution HLA data. Overall study findings and caveats: Largely private TRB repertoires meant most sequences were sample-unique.

TCRdb's table, derived via immunoSEQ multiplex PCR, lists solely in-frame clones and lacks some. The sample lists about 3,300 clones, roughly 70% seen once, with 20% in the top ten. This clone was recorded a few times. Its antigen is still unknown. The V and J ends lost 3 bases and 5 bases respectively, with 7 bases between them. Germline V gene lookup returns CDR1 SGHTA and CDR2 FQGNSA. The CDR3 has 13 amino acids. One frozen approximately 470,000-cell aliquot per fraction was sequenced. The TCR sequence derives from a man at least 80 years old without celiac disease. The V call is TRBV7-2, the J call TRBJ1-4; D gene ambiguous. What was sequenced was lymphocytes from the gut lamina propria. The CDR3 DNA reads TGTGCCAGCAGCTTCAATAGAAATGAAAAACTGTTTTTT. Amino acids: CASSFNRNEKLFF.